The rows below give T cell receptor beta chains drawn from one sample of a study of T cell responses to AZD1222 COVID-19 vaccine. Profiled with immunoSEQ multiplex PCR; TCRdb holds only in-frame clones, not every one. Of around 140,000 clones in the sample, more than 90% were seen once. The specimen was peripheral blood, collected on day 0 of AZD1222 vaccination. These receptors all stem from an adult in good health. Each CDR3 is given with its conserved first and last residue. Each record gives: clone size, D gene, V gene, J gene, CDR3 protein, CDR3 DNA. D genes are given only for firm matches. A clone size is listed for some rows: how often the clone was seen (once, few, many), or a class if it is expanded.

few	NA	TRBV12-3/TRBV12-4	TRBJ1-3	CASSLRHGNTIYF	TGTGCCAGCAGTTTGAGGCATGGAAACACCATATATTTT
NA	NA	TRBV12-3/TRBV12-4	TRBJ1-2	CASSQGVYGYTF	TGTGCCAGCAGTCAAGGGGTCTATGGCTACACCTTC
NA	NA	TRBV3-1/TRBV3-2	TRBJ2-1	CASSQFPTDNEQFF	TGTGCCAGCAGCCAATTTCCCACTGACAATGAGCAGTTCTTC
NA	TRBD1	TRBV3-1/TRBV3-2	TRBJ1-2	CASSQPDRANYGYTF	TGTGCCAGCAGCCAGCCAGACAGGGCTAACTATGGCTACACCTTC
NA	TRBD1	TRBV10-3	TRBJ1-1	CAITQDRAGAFF	TGTGCCATCACCCAGGACAGGGCGGGGGCTTTCTTT
NA	TRBD1	TRBV7-8	TRBJ2-7	CASSFPGGYEQYF	TGTGCCAGCAGCTTCCCAGGGGGCTACGAGCAGTACTTC
NA	NA	TRBV28	TRBJ1-2	CASSLGQGLRGYTF	TGTGCCAGCAGTTTAGGGCAGGGGCTTAGGGGCTACACCTTC
NA	NA	TRBV15	TRBJ2-2	CATSPRGPGELFF	TGTGCCACCAGCCCGCGTGGTCCCGGGGAGCTGTTTTTT
NA	TRBD2	TRBV5-1	TRBJ2-2	CASKSSGSYLGELFF	TGCGCCAGCAAAAGTAGCGGGAGTTATCTCGGGGAGCTGTTTTTT
NA	NA	TRBV7-6	TRBJ1-2	CASSNRLDAIYGYTF	TGTGCCAGCAGCAACCGCCTGGACGCGATCTATGGCTACACCTTC
once	NA	TRBV2	TRBJ2-7	CASSDAVDYREGWYF	TGTGCCAGCAGTGACGCCGTTGATTACAGGGAGGGTTGGTACTTC
NA	TRBD1	TRBV5-1	TRBJ1-2	CASSYRDREGAGYTF	TGCGCCAGCAGCTACAGGGACAGGGAAGGGGCTGGCTACACCTTC
NA	NA	TRBV4-3	TRBJ1-2	CASSHLGLTQGGYTF	TGCGCCAGCAGCCACCTAGGACTGACCCAAGGGGGCTACACCTTC
NA	NA	TRBV7-8	TRBJ1-4	CASSYGGVGNEKLFF	TGTGCCAGCAGCTACGGGGGCGTTGGTAATGAAAAACTGTTTTTT
NA	NA	TRBV7-3	TRBJ1-3	CASSLSGTGGNTIYF	TGTGCCAGCAGCTTAAGTGGGACTGGTGGAAACACCATATATTTT
NA	NA	TRBV7-9	TRBJ2-4	CASSLGLGGAKNIQYF	TGTGCCAGCAGCTTAGGTCTGGGGGGAGCCAAAAACATTCAGTACTTC